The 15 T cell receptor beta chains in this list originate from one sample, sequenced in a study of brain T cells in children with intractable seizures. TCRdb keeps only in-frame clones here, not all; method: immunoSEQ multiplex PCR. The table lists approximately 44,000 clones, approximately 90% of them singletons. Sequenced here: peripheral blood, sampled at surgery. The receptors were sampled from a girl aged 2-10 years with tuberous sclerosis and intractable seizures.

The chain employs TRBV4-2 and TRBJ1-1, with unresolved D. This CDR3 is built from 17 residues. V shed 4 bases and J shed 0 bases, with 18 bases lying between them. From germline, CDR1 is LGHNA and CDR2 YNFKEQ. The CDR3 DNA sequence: TGTGCCAGCAGCCGCGACACAGCGACCTTCATGAACACTGAAGCTTTCTTT. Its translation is CASSRDTATFMNTEAFF.

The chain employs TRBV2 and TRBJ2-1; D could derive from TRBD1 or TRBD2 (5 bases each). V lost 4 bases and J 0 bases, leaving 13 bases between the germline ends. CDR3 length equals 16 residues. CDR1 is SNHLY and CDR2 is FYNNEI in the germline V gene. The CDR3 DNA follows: TGTGCCAGCAGTGTGAGGGCAGGGAGCTCCTACAATGAGCAGTTCTTC. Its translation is CASSVRAGSSYNEQFF. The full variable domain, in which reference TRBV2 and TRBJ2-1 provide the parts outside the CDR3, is EPEVTQTPSHQVTQMGQEVILRCVPISNHLYFYWYRQILGQKVEFLVSFYNNEISEKSEIFDDQFSVERPDGSNFTLKIRSTKLEDSAMYFCASSVRAGSSYNEQFFGPGTRLTVL.

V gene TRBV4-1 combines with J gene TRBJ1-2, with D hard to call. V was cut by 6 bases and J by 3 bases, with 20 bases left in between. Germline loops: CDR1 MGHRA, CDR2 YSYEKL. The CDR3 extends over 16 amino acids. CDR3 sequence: CASRPNGPPGDYGYTF. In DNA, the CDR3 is TGCGCCAGCAGGCCGAACGGGCCTCCTGGTGACTATGGCTACACCTTC.

The chain's CDR3 is CASSLGGQLNEKLFF. The CDR3 DNA follows: TGTGCCAGCAGCTTAGGGGGACAGTTAAATGAAAAACTGTTTTTT. The chain links TRBV7-9 to TRBJ1-4; 7 nucleotides match TRBD1. The trim removed 1 base at V and 5 bases at J, leaving 4 bases unmatched. Germline CDR1 and CDR2: SEHNR and FQNEAQ (reference sequence). This CDR3 contains 15 residues.

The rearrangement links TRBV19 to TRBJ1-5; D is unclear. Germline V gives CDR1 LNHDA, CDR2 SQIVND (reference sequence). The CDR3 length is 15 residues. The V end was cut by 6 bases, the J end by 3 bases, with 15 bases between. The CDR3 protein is CASSRTWVDNQPQHF. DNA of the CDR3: TGTGCCAGTAGCCGAACATGGGTTGACAATCAGCCCCAGCATTTT.

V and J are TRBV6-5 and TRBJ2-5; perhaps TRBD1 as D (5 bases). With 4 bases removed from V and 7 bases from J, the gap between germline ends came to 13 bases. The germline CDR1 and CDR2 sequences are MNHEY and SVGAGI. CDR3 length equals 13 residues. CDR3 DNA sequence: TGTGCCAGCAGTTCGGACATTGAATGGACCCAGTACTTC. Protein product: CASSSDIEWTQYF.

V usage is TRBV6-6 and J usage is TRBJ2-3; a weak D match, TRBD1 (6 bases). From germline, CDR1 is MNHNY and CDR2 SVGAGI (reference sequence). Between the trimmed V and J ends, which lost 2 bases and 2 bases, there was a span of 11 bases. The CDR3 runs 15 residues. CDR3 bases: TGTGCCAGCAGTTACACAGGGCGGCCCACAGATACGCAGTATTTT. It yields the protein CASSYTGRPTDTQYF.

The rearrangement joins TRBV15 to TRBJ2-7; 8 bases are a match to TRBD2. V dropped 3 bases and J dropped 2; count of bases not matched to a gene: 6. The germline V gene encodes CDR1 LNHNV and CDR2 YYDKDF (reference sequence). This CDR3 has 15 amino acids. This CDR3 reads CATSRGAGATYEQYV. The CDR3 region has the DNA TGTGCCACCAGCAGGGGAGCGGGGGCCACCTACGAGCAGTACGTC.

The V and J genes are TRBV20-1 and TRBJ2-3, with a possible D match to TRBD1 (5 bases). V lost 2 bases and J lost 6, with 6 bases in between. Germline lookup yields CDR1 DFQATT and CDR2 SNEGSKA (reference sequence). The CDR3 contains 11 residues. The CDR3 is CSARWGDTQYF. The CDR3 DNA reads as TGCAGTGCTAGATGGGGCGATACGCAGTATTTT.

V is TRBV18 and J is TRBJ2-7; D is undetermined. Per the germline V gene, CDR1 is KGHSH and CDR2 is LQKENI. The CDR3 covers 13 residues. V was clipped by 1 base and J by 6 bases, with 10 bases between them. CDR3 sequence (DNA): TGTGCCAGCTCACCACAGAAGTTGGGCGAGCAGTACGTC. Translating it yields CASSPQKLGEQYV.

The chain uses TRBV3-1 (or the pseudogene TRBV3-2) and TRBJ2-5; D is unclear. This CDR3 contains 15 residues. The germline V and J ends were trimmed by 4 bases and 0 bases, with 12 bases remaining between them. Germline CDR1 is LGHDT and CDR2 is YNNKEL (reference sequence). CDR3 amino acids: CASSRRSLDQETQYF. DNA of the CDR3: TGTGCCAGCAGCCGCAGATCGTTGGACCAAGAGACCCAGTACTTC.

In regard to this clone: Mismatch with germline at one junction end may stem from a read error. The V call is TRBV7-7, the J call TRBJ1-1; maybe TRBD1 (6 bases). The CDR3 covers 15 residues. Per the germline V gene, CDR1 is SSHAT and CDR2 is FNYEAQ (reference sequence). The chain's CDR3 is CASSPLGRGVTEAFF. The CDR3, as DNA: TGTGCTAGCAGCCCCTTGGGCAGGGGAGTCACTGAAGCTTTCTTT.

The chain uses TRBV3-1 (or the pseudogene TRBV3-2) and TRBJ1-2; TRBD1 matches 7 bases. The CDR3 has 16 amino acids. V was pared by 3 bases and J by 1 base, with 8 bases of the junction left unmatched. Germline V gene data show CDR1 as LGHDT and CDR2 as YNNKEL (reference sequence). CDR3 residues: CASSQGRSGGNYGYTF. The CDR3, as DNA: TGTGCCAGCAGCCAGGGGCGGTCAGGGGGTAACTATGGCTACACCTTC.

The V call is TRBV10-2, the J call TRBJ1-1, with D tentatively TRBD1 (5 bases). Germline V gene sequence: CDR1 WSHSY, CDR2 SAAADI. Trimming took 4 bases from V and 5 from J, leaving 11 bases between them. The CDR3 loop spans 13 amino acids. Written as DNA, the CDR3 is TGCGCCAGCAGTGTGGGGCTTATTACTGAAGCTTTCTTT. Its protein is CASSVGLITEAFF.

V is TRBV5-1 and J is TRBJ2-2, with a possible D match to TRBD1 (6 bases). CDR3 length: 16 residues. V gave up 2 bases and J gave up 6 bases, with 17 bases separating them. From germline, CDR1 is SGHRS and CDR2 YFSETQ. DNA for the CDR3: TGCGCCAGCAGCTTATTACAGGGTGAAGGCGCCGGGGAGCTGTTTTTT. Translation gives CASSLLQGEGAGELFF.